These 9 T cell receptor beta chains were all obtained from the same sample, sequenced in a study of blood T cell repertoires in COVID-19. The method was immunoSEQ multiplex PCR; TCRdb's version includes in-frame clones alone and lacks a portion of them. The table includes approximately 300,000 clones, approximately 89% detected once. The sequenced material came from peripheral blood. The receptors derive from a woman between 25 and 40 years old with COVID-19, enrolled during active disease.

The chain employs TRBV4-1 and TRBJ2-5, with 9 bases that match TRBD2. This CDR3 has 17 amino acids. The germline gives CDR1 MGHRA, CDR2 YSYEKL. Trimming took 4 bases from V and 1 from J; bases not matched to a gene: 10. CDR3 nucleotide sequence: TGCGCCAGCAGCCGCCTATTGGCTAGCGGGGTCCAAGAGACCCAGTACTTC. Translation: CASSRLLASGVQETQYF.

The chain links TRBV3-1 (or the pseudogene TRBV3-2) to TRBJ2-2; a possible D gene is TRBD2 (6 bases). Trimming removed 4 bases at V and 7 bases at J, with 13 bases between. The germline gives CDR1 LGHDT, CDR2 YNNKEL (reference sequence). The CDR3 extends over 14 amino acids. CDR3 DNA: TGTGCCAGCAGCCGAACTACCGGGGGCGGGGAGCTGTTTTTT. Its protein product is CASSRTTGGGELFF.

V and J are TRBV11-3 and TRBJ1-4; D not resolved. With 5 bases removed from V and 6 bases from J, the gap between germline ends came to 13 bases. Germline V gene sequence: CDR1 SGHNT, CDR2 YENEEA. The CDR3 has 14 amino acids. The CDR3 spells CASSPHPTDEKLFF. The CDR3 region has the DNA TGTGCCAGCAGCCCCCACCCAACAGATGAAAAACTGTTTTTT.

This clone was seen more than once but under ten times. The V gene is TRBV5-4, the J gene TRBJ1-1, with TRBD1 matching over 9 bases. The germline gives CDR1 SGHNT, CDR2 YYREEE (reference sequence). CDR3 size: 15 residues. J gave up 1 base and V 4 bases, and 5 bases lay outside the gene matches. The CDR3 protein is CASSARDRENTEAFF. Written as DNA, the CDR3 is TGTGCCAGCAGCGCCCGGGACAGGGAGAACACTGAAGCTTTCTTT.

This clone was seen more than once but under ten times. The chain employs TRBV12-3 or TRBV12-4 and TRBJ1-6; no firm D call. This CDR3 comprises 12 residues. V lost 3 bases, J lost 10 bases, and 7 bases lay in between. This chain's CDR3 is CASSLQYSPLHF. The DNA for the CDR3 is TGTGCCAGCAGTTTGCAGTACTCACCCCTCCACTTT.

V is TRBV13 and J is TRBJ1-6; TRBD1 is a possible D gene (5 bases). Trimming shortened V by 10 bases and J by 10 bases, and 20 bases separated the two germline ends. This CDR3 has 14 residues. CDR1 and CDR2 (germline): PRHDT, FYEKMQ (reference sequence). CDR3 coding DNA: TGTGCCACCGAAGGAAGGAGGGGCGGATCACCCCTCCACTTT. Translation: CATEGRRGGSPLHF.

V usage is TRBV27 and J usage is TRBJ1-5; tentative D call: TRBD1 (6 bases). CDR3 length: 14 residues. Germline lookup yields CDR1 MNHEY and CDR2 SMNVEV (reference sequence). V lost 5 bases and J 3 bases, leaving 11 bases between the germline ends. The CDR3 DNA sequence: TGTGCCAGCAGTCGCAGGGGCTTCAATCAGCCCCAGCATTTT. Encoded protein: CASSRRGFNQPQHF.

The chain uses TRBV4-2 and TRBJ2-7; the match to TRBD1 covers 8 bases. J was trimmed by 2 bases and V by 2 bases; bases with no gene match: 8. The CDR3 is 16 residues long. CDR1 is LGHNA and CDR2 is YNFKEQ in the germline V gene. CDR3 protein: CASSQQDRAAAYEQYF. CDR3 DNA: TGTGCCAGCAGCCAACAGGACAGGGCGGCGGCCTACGAGCAGTACTTC.

This chain connects TRBV5-1 to TRBJ2-5; 14 bases match TRBD2. The CDR3 is 15 residues long. From germline, CDR1 is SGHRS and CDR2 YFSETQ. Trimming took 4 bases from V and 5 from J; bases not matched to a gene: 4. The CDR3 coding sequence is TGCGCCAGCAGCCGGACTAGCGGGGGGTTGGAGACCCAGTACTTC. Amino acids: CASSRTSGGLETQYF.